This TCR beta chain stems from a study of graft-versus-host responses after intestinal transplantation (dated by TCRdb to about 2021). Study-wide context: The transplants that recipients received were multivisceral, liver-intestinal, or isolated intestinal. After intestinal transplantation, graft-versus-host and host-versus-graft alloreactive T cell clones in the graft, circulation and bone marrow were tracked using bulk TCR-beta CDR3 sequencing. Alloreactive clones were identified by sequencing pre-transplant mixed lymphocyte reaction products and comparing these products with unstimulated pre-transplant donor and recipient T cells. A peak of at least 4% donor T cells among recipient peripheral blood mononuclear cells was the definition used for donor T cell macrochimerism. Rather than being sequenced by the commercial service, samples from a few later patients were sequenced in-house on an Illumina MiSeq and processed with MiXCR. Anti-thymocyte globulin induction was given to all recipients, followed by maintenance tacrolimus and steroids for around three years. The cohort enrolled around 23 intestinal transplant recipients including one retransplant, and a few patients lacking pretransplant specimens were excluded.

The time point label here, explained by the study, means: cells obtained before transplantation from donor or recipient. CD3+CD4+ and CD3+CD8+ populations were FACS-sorted from unstimulated pre-transplant donor and recipient cells taken from spleen or lymph nodes. CDR1 and CDR2 were assigned from the germline V gene as KGHSH and LQKENI. Counted from cysteine to phenylalanine, this CDR3 has 18 amino acids. Solely the CDR3 DNA is kept, with 54 bases framed from the first base. V and J are truncated by 7 bases and 0 bases respectively, leaving an intervening sequence of 19 bases. Of note for this clone: Its antigen remains undetermined. Base qualities were left out, and no much larger clone turns up one base away.

The library was obtained by the immunoSEQ multiplex PCR assay. In most patients, genomic DNA was isolated using the Qiagen DNeasy Blood and Tissue Kit and sent frozen to Adaptive Biotechnologies for TCR sequencing. For most patients, genomic DNA was subjected to high-throughput TCR-beta CDR3 sequencing by Adaptive Biotechnologies. Concerning the study's data processing: TCR sequencing data were retrieved from Adaptive's ImmunoSEQ software for 15 to 20 patients, whereas a few other patients were processed with MiXCR and VDJtools. To correct CD4 versus CD8 sorting errors, sequences present in both subsets at a frequency ratio below 5:1 were removed. CDR3 nucleotide sequences shared between donor and recipient were removed because the origin of such sequences could not be assigned. Alloreactive clones required at least 2-fold expansion over unstimulated cells and minimum CFSE-low frequency of 0.002% (template counts) or 0.001% (read counts). Clones detected in sequenced pre-transplant spleen, lymph node, or MLR CFSE-low populations of the donor or recipient were defined as mappable. The cumulative frequency of alloreactive clones was calculated as a percentage of all sequences, weighted by copy number. TCRdb provides this immuneACCESS table in a form limited to in-frame rearrangements. Some clones are lacking; in checked studies, under half of them reflect an unresolved V gene, and why the rest are absent is not known. V and J calls and clone size are those listed in that table; D and trimming were worked out from the DNA. Present in this sample are tens of thousands of clones, roughly 92% of which were seen just once. The top ten constitute around 0.33% of the sample.

Overall study results and their limits: GvH clones were detected in recipient bone marrow, and some appeared earlier in ileal mucosa or blood, consistent with an intestinal mucosal origin. In patients with donor T cell macrochimerism, the allografts had high GvH to HvG T cell clonal ratios. Peak levels of circulating GvH clones were associated with declines in HvG clones early after transplant. The relatively low number and heterogeneity of intestinal transplant patients limited the conclusions.

The rearrangement combines TRBV18 with TRBJ2-6; no D segment can be confidently identified. Sequenced here: unstimulated CD4+ T cells sorted from spleen or lymph node cells, sampled before intestinal transplant. This clonotype originated in a human donor who received an intestinal transplant. The DNA sequence reads TGTGCCAGCTTCTTTCCCGAAGACAAACTCTCTGGGGCCAACGTCCTGACTTTC. The encoded protein is CASFFPEDKLSGANVLTF.